A selection of T cell receptor beta chains follows, all from one sample in a study of beta chain features in type 1 diabetes. The repertoire was sequenced with immunoSEQ multiplex PCR; TCRdb's copy has only in-frame clones and lacks some. The table has more than 55,000 clones, around 56% seen once. The sequenced sample was Tregs from blood. Source of these receptors: a woman aged 40 to 55 with type 1 diabetes. Each CDR3 is given with its conserved first and last residue. A D gene is named only where the DNA matches it firmly. A row's size may be missing; if present it is once, few, many or a size class.

CDR3 DNA: TGTGCCATCAGTGTCCAGGGAAGATCAGATACGCAGTATTTT
CDR3 protein: CAISVQGRSDTQYF
clone size: few
V gene: TRBV10-3
D gene: -
J gene: TRBJ2-3

CDR3 DNA: TGTGCCAGCAGCTCCCCTCCTACTAGCGGGGCCCCAGATACGCAGTATTTT
CDR3 protein: CASSSPPTSGAPDTQYF
clone size: -
V gene: TRBV11-2
D gene: TRBD2
J gene: TRBJ2-3

CDR3 DNA: TGTGCCAGCTCACCACCGGGACTAGCGGGAGGCACCGGGGAGCTGTTTTTT
CDR3 protein: CASSPPGLAGGTGELFF
clone size: -
V gene: TRBV18
D gene: TRBD2
J gene: TRBJ2-2

CDR3 DNA: TGTGCCAGCAGCGACAGGGGAAAGAATCAGCCCCAGCATTTT
CDR3 protein: CASSDRGKNQPQHF
clone size: -
V gene: TRBV11-2
D gene: TRBD1
J gene: TRBJ1-5

CDR3 DNA: TGTGCCAGTAGCCAACTCTATAGCAATCAGCCCCAGCATTTT
CDR3 protein: CASSQLYSNQPQHF
clone size: -
V gene: TRBV19
D gene: -
J gene: TRBJ1-5

CDR3 DNA: TGCGCCAGCAGCTGGTACCCCCAGCGGGAGGTGACAGATACGCAGTATTTT
CDR3 protein: CASSWYPQREVTDTQYF
clone size: -
V gene: TRBV5-1
D gene: TRBD2
J gene: TRBJ2-3

CDR3 DNA: TGTGCCAGCAGTCGAGACACGGGGTTGGGGGCCCATGAGCAGTTCTTC
CDR3 protein: CASSRDTGLGAHEQFF
clone size: few
V gene: TRBV27
D gene: -
J gene: TRBJ2-1

CDR3 DNA: TGCGCCAGCAGCCTTCGACTGCAAGAGACCCAGTACTTC
CDR3 protein: CASSLRLQETQYF
clone size: -
V gene: TRBV4-3
D gene: -
J gene: TRBJ2-5

CDR3 DNA: TGCGCCAGCAGCTTGGCAGGGGTACGAGCTTTCTTT
CDR3 protein: CASSLAGVRAFF
clone size: -
V gene: TRBV5-1
D gene: -
J gene: TRBJ1-1

CDR3 DNA: TGTGCCATCAGTGTTGAGGGTACTAACTATGGCTACACCTTC
CDR3 protein: CAISVEGTNYGYTF
clone size: -
V gene: TRBV10-3
D gene: -
J gene: TRBJ1-2

CDR3 DNA: TGTGCCAGCAGTCCCCGGGACTGGAGGACAGATACGCAGTATTTT
CDR3 protein: CASSPRDWRTDTQYF
clone size: few
V gene: TRBV25-1
D gene: -
J gene: TRBJ2-3

CDR3 DNA: TGTGCCAGCAGCCCGGTGGGCAACTCTTACACCGGGGAGCTGTTTTTT
CDR3 protein: CASSPVGNSYTGELFF
clone size: few
V gene: TRBV7-9
D gene: -
J gene: TRBJ2-2

CDR3 DNA: TGTGCCAGCGGAGGAGACAGGGGGCTGGCTAACACCATATATTTT
CDR3 protein: CASGGDRGLANTIYF
clone size: -
V gene: TRBV7-9
D gene: TRBD1
J gene: TRBJ1-3

CDR3 DNA: TGTGCCAGCAGCCTCCGACTAGCGGGAGTGGATACGCAGTATTTT
CDR3 protein: CASSLRLAGVDTQYF
clone size: -
V gene: TRBV7-3
D gene: TRBD2
J gene: TRBJ2-3

CDR3 DNA: TGTGCCAGCAGCGTGGGCGGGTACACGGTTGAGCAGTTCTTC
CDR3 protein: CASSVGGYTVEQFF
clone size: few
V gene: TRBV9
D gene: -
J gene: TRBJ2-1

CDR3 DNA: TGTGCCAGCAGCCTGAGCGGGGGGGAGCAGTTCTTC
CDR3 protein: CASSLSGGEQFF
clone size: -
V gene: TRBV7-9
D gene: TRBD2
J gene: TRBJ2-1

CDR3 DNA: TGTGCCAGCAGTTATATAGATGAGCAGTTCTTC
CDR3 protein: CASSYIDEQFF
clone size: -
V gene: TRBV28
D gene: -
J gene: TRBJ2-1

CDR3 DNA: TGTGCCAGCAGTAAGGGACAGGGAGATGGCTACACCTTC
CDR3 protein: CASSKGQGDGYTF
clone size: -
V gene: TRBV6-5
D gene: TRBD1
J gene: TRBJ1-2

CDR3 DNA: TGTGCCACTCGGGGTCTAAGCAATCAGCCCCAGCATTTT
CDR3 protein: CATRGLSNQPQHF
clone size: -
V gene: TRBV10-3
D gene: -
J gene: TRBJ1-5

CDR3 DNA: TGTGCCAGCAGCCTAGTGAGAGAAAATGAGCAGTTCTTC
CDR3 protein: CASSLVRENEQFF
clone size: -
V gene: TRBV9
D gene: -
J gene: TRBJ2-1

CDR3 DNA: TGTGCCAGCAGCTCCCCCCGGGGACTAGCGGGACTCGATGAGCAGTTCTTC
CDR3 protein: CASSSPRGLAGLDEQFF
clone size: -
V gene: TRBV7-9
D gene: TRBD2
J gene: TRBJ2-1